This TCR beta chain was observed in a study of CD8 T cells in Susac syndrome. An amount of RNA that ranged from 0.5 to 1 ug was reverse transcribed with random hexamers. Amplification of TCR beta CDR3 by immunoSEQ multiplex PCR spanned 54 Vbeta and 13 Jbeta. MiXCR, run by TCRdb on the immunoSEQ multiplex PCR reads, gives a single entry per CDR3 protein. Of about 300,000 distinct CDR3 sequences in the sample, roughly 85% were seen once. Sequencing of TCR beta drew on CD8+ and CD4+ T cells from blood. Negative isolation was applied to CD8+ and CD4+ T cells, and FACS enrichment was applied to TEMRA cells. The sequence came from a human donor with multiple sclerosis. The sequencing input was CD8+ T cells from PBMCs.

The CDR3 DNA follows: TGTGCCAGCAGTGAGGGACAGGGGTCCGAGCAGTACTTC. Residues: CASSEGQGSEQYF. The chain recombines TRBV6-2 or TRBV6-3 with TRBJ2-7; 10 bases agree with TRBD1. The CDR3 totals 13 residues. Germline V gene data show CDR1 as MNHEY and CDR2 as SVGEGT. The V and J ends lost 5 bases and 6 bases, in that order; junction bases with no gene match: 4.